The T cell receptor (beta chain) described here comes from a study of blood T cell repertoires in COVID-19. About the research overall: In each case, the material was cDNA or gDNA derived from T cells, B-cell-depleted T cells, or PBMCs.

This CDR3 region has 19 residues. J lost 5 bases, V lost 1 base, and 12 bases had no gene match. Germline V gene lookup returns CDR1 SGHAT and CDR2 FQNNGV. In the original processing: Reference gene primer amplification gave nucleated cell count estimates. TCRdb's copy holds only in-frame clones and misses some; the assay was immunoSEQ multiplex PCR. V and J calls and clone size are those listed in that table; D and trimming were worked out from the DNA. Here the sample spans under 150,000 clones, 75% to 90% being singletons. The TCR sequence derives from a man in his forties or fifties in a cohort exposed to, infected with or recovered from COVID-19 (not recorded which). Material: PBMCs or T cells enriched from blood (not recorded which). This chain uses TRBV11-2 with TRBJ2-1; 12 positions match TRBD2. This CDR3 reads CASSLARTSGTYLDNEQFF. In DNA, the CDR3 is TGTGCCAGCAGCTTAGCAAGGACTAGCGGGACCTACCTCGACAATGAGCAGTTCTTC.